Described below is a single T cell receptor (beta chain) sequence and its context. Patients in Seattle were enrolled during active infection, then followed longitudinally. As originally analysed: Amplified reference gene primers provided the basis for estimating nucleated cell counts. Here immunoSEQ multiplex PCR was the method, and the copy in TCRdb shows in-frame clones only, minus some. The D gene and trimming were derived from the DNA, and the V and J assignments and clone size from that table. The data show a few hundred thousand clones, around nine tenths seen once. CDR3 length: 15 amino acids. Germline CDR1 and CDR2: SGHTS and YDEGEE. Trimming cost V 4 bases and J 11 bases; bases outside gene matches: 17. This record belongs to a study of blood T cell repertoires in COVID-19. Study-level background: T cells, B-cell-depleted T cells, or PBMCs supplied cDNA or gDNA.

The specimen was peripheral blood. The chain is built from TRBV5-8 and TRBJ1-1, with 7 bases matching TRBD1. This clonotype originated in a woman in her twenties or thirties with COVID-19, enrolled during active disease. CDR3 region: CASSPMTGTTLKAFF. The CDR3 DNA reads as TGTGCCAGCAGCCCGATGACAGGGACAACCTTAAAGGCTTTCTTT.